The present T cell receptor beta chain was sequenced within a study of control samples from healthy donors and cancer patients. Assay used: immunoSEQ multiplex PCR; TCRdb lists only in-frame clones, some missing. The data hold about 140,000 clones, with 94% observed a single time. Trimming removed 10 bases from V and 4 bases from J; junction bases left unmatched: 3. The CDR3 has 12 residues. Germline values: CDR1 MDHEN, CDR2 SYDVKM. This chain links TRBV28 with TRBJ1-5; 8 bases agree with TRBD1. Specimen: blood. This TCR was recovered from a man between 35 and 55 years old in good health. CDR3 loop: CAIQGANQPQHF. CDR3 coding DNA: TGTGCCATTCAGGGGGCTAATCAGCCCCAGCATTTT.